A selection of T cell receptor beta chains follows, all from one sample in a study of T-cell reconstitution after alpha-beta-depleted transplantation in children. Each CDR3 protein is one row after TCRdb ran MiXCR on the PCR reads. The repertoire holds almost 600,000 distinct CDR3 sequences, with about a quarter as singletons. The sequencing used PBMCs, collected before TCRalphabeta/CD19-depleted stem cell transplant. The receptors originated from a boy younger than two with Wiskott-Aldrich syndrome, due to receive a stem cell transplant. Both conserved end residues are part of each CDR3. The D gene is left open where the match is weak. Clone size, where shown, is once, few, many, or a class for clones that have expanded.

TRBV5-1	-	-	TRBJ2-3	CASSLGGLGKVPPDTQYF	TGCGCCAGCAGCTTGGGAGGTCTCGGGAAAGTCCCCCCAGATACGCAGTATTTT
TRBV10-3	-	TRBD1	TRBJ2-3	CAISLRGTRDTQYF	TGTGCCATCAGCCTCAGGGGGACGAGAGATACGCAGTATTTT
TRBV20-1	-	TRBD2	TRBJ2-7	CSASVSGGRTYEQYF	TGCAGTGCTAGTGTGTCGGGCGGGAGAACCTACGAGCAGTACTTC
TRBV20-1	once	-	TRBJ2-1	CSAPLSNEQFF	TGCAGTGCCCCGCTTAGCAATGAGCAGTTCTTC
TRBV5-1	-	-	TRBJ2-1	CASSLADRWNEQFF	TGCGCCAGCAGCTTGGCCGACCGTTGGAATGAGCAGTTCTTC
TRBV10-3	few	-	TRBJ2-3	CAISGPGEDTQYF	TGTGCCATCAGTGGCCCGGGGGAAGATACGCAGTATTTT
TRBV4-2	few	-	TRBJ2-1	CASSQVTGPEYNEQFF	TGTGCCAGCAGCCAAGTGACTGGACCTGAGTACAATGAGCAGTTCTTC
TRBV5-1	-	TRBD1	TRBJ2-3	CASSAGTGGEDTQYF	TGCGCCAGCAGCGCCGGGACAGGGGGAGAAGATACGCAGTATTTT
TRBV4-2	-	-	TRBJ2-5	CASSQVRGDQETQYF	TGTGCCAGCAGCCAGGTCCGAGGGGACCAAGAGACCCAGTACTTC
TRBV20-1	few	TRBD2	TRBJ2-5	CSALAGAEGTQYF	TGCAGTGCACTAGCGGGAGCTGAAGGGACCCAGTACTTC
TRBV2	many	-	TRBJ2-5	CASRPGAEETQYF	TGTGCCAGCAGGCCGGGGGCTGAAGAGACCCAGTACTTC
TRBV5-4	-	TRBD1	TRBJ2-3	CASSFGTVAYF	TGTGCCAGCAGCTTCGGGACAGTAGCGTATTTT
TRBV20-1	few	TRBD1	TRBJ1-2	CSARDIKTGDSGYTF	TGCAGTGCTAGAGATATCAAGACAGGGGATAGTGGCTACACCTTC
TRBV29-1	-	-	TRBJ2-2	CSVEWASGTGELFF	TGCAGCGTTGAATGGGCATCAGGGACCGGGGAGCTGTTTTTT
TRBV29-1	few	-	TRBJ1-1	CSVEGVTGKNTEAFF	TGCAGCGTTGAAGGAGTTACAGGGAAGAACACTGAAGCTTTCTTT
TRBV7-2	few	-	TRBJ2-3	CASSSRVLLDTQYF	TGTGCCAGCAGCTCACGGGTCCTCCTAGATACGCAGTATTTT
TRBV7-9	-	-	TRBJ2-1	CASSFGRVAMGQFF	TGTGCCAGCAGCTTCGGACGGGTCGCGATGGGGCAGTTCTTC
TRBV20-1	-	TRBD2	TRBJ2-7	CSGRRLAGGREQYF	TGCAGTGGTAGAAGACTAGCGGGTGGTCGGGAGCAGTACTTC
TRBV5-1	-	TRBD2	TRBJ2-1	CASSPIAGGTVSEQFF	TGCGCCAGCAGCCCCATAGCGGGAGGAACCGTCTCTGAGCAGTTCTTC
TRBV5-1	-	-	TRBJ2-7	CASSPRSSRGDEQYF	TGCGCCAGCAGCCCACGCTCGAGCAGGGGGGACGAGCAGTACTTC
TRBV20-1	-	TRBD1	TRBJ1-5	CSARAGQGNNQPQHF	TGCAGTGCTAGGGCCGGACAGGGGAACAATCAGCCCCAGCATTTT
TRBV19	-	-	TRBJ2-7	CASSIRRRAIYEQYF	TGTGCCAGTAGTATTCGTCGACGGGCTATCTACGAGCAGTACTTC
TRBV28	-	TRBD1	TRBJ1-2	CASISTGQYGYTF	TGTGCCAGCATCTCGACAGGGCAGTATGGCTACACCTTC
TRBV12-3/TRBV12-4	-	TRBD1	TRBJ1-2	CASRMTGVASGYTF	TGTGCCAGCAGGATGACAGGGGTTGCGAGTGGCTACACCTTC
TRBV10-1	-	TRBD2	TRBJ2-5	CASKPSGKMRSCQETQYF	TGCGCCAGCAAGCCTAGCGGGAAGATGCGATCCTGCCAAGAGACCCAGTACTTC
TRBV5-1	-	-	TRBJ2-1	CASSLGGPAMEQFF	TGCGCCAGCAGCTTGGGGGGCCCCGCGATGGAGCAGTTCTTC